This TCR beta chain came from a study of T cell repertoires in cytomegalovirus infection. Overall study context: Signatures in public TCR beta sequences pointed to both CMV infection and matching HLA type. Overall study results and limits: Ex vivo, HLA-C-restricted CMV-specific TCR beta clonotypes prevailed over the rest of the response. Cumulative public TCR beta family frequency identified CMV carriers with the relevant HLA.

V was clipped by 0 bases and J by 6 bases; unmatched bases: 7. The CDR3 totals 15 residues. CDR1 and CDR2 from the germline V gene are SGHVS and FQNEAQ. This clonotype was picked up many times. Its antigen is as yet unknown. TCRdb re-derived calls from the reads in MiXCR, one entry per CDR3 protein. The sample records around 550,000 distinct CDR3 sequences, around 27% being singletons. This chain joins TRBV7-8 and TRBJ2-7, with 8 nucleotides matching TRBD2. This clonotype originated in a human donor in good health (CMV status not recorded). Some clones in this sample may be carry-over from other donors' samples. Sequenced input: PBMCs. In DNA form, the CDR3 reads TGTGCCAGCAGCTTAGCGCGGGCGGGGGGAAGCGAGCAGTACTTC. It encodes CASSLARAGGSEQYF.